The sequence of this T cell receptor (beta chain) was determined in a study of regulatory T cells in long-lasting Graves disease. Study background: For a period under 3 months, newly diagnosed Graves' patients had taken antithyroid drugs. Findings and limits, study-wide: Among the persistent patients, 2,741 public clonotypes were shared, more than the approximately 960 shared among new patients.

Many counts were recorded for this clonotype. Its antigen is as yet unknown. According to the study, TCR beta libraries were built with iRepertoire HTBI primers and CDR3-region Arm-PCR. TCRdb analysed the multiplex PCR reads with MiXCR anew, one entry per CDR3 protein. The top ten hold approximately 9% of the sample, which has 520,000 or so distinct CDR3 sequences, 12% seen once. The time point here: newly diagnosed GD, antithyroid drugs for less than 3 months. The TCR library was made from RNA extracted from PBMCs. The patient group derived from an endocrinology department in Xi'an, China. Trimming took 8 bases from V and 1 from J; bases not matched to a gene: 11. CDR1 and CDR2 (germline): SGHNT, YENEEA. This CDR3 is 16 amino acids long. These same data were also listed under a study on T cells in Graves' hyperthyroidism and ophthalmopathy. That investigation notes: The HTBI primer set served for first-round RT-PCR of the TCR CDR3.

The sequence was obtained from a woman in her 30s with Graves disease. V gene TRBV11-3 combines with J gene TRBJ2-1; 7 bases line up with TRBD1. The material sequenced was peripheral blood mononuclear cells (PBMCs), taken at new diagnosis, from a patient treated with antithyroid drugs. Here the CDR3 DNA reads TGTGCCAGCTCCCCTCGACAGGGTCTTTCCTACAATGAGCAGTTCTTC. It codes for CASSPRQGLSYNEQFF.